This TCR beta chain derives from a study of T-cell memory formation after mild COVID-19. Whole-study findings and limits: Chiefly within CM and EM were the contracting CD4+ clones; CD8+ ones were within EMRA. Day 37-peaking second-wave clones had unconfirmed SARS-CoV-2 specificity.

The sample holds many counts of this clonotype. Its antigen remains unknown. The CDR3 has 17 amino acids. Germline V gives CDR1 SGDLS, CDR2 YYNGEE. The J segment lost 6 bases and the V segment lost 2 bases, leaving 7 bases of the junction unmatched. TCRdb recomputed calls from the 5' RACE reads with MiXCR, one row per CDR3 protein. The repertoire holds 85,000 to 120,000 distinct CDR3 sequences, with 9.5% to 15% as singletons. Sequencing input: PBMCs or a T cell subset sorted from them (not recorded which). The receptor's source is an adult woman who had mild COVID-19 (a few samples of this study predate the infection). Cell type and time point are not known. The chain joins TRBV9 to TRBJ2-3; 15 nucleotides agree with TRBD2. CDR3 region: CASSVSGTSGGMDTQYF. In DNA form, the CDR3 reads TGTGCCAGCAGCGTTTCAGGGACTAGCGGGGGGATGGATACGCAGTATTTT.